The subject of this entry is one TCR beta chain. Its antigen is still unknown. Assay: immunoSEQ multiplex PCR; the TCRdb copy retains only in-frame clones and omits some. Of 1,400,000 or so clones in the sample, approximately 98.5% were seen once. The source of the sample is a study of shared clonotypes between healthy human individuals. Whole-study context: Each donor's CD8 memory used one plate, CD8 naive two, each CD4 subset three. Study-wide results and caveats: Non-shared clonotypes were found to have lower generation probabilities than the clonotypes that were shared by all four of the sorted-subset donors.

The germline CDR1 and CDR2 sequences are SGHTA and FQGNSA. The V segment lost 5 bases and the J segment 8 bases; nucleotides outside the gene matches: 11. This CDR3 spans 16 amino acids. The chain employs TRBV7-2 and TRBJ2-1; 11 positions match TRBD1. The sequenced sample consisted of naive CD4+ T cells sorted from blood. Subset indicated: CD45RA+ positively selected. The receptor was isolated from a man aged 25-45 years in good health. The CDR3 coding sequence is TGTGCCAGCAGCAGACGGACAGGGGGCCTTTTAGATGAGCAGTTCTTC. It codes for CASSRRTGGLLDEQFF.